Listed below are T cell receptor beta chains from one sample, sequenced in a study of T cell responses to AZD1222 COVID-19 vaccine. Sequencing was performed with immunoSEQ multiplex PCR; in TCRdb, only in-frame clones are kept and a portion is missing. The sample shows more than 110,000 clones, approximately 89% of them seen only once. The sequencing here drew on peripheral blood, taken on day 0 of AZD1222 vaccination. Every receptor here comes from an adult in good health. Each CDR3 is given with its conserved first and last residue.

V	CDR3
TRBV19	CASRQTWDRGTSGALTDTQYF
TRBV5-1	CASSLYTSGIRETQYF
TRBV12-3/TRBV12-4	CASSLRVNTEAFF
TRBV2	CASSLRGRTRENEKLFF
TRBV18	CASSPGTSGSYNEQFF
TRBV5-6	CASSDGTVVAYEQYF
TRBV7-2	CASSLGPGQGGLAKLFF
TRBV18	CASSPLDSRRNGYTF
TRBV3-1/TRBV3-2	CASSQDFWDYNEQFF
TRBV12-3/TRBV12-4	CASRDSRNTEAFF
TRBV25-1	CASSDRTGGSYTF
TRBV6-5	CASSYSVNGDGYTF
TRBV28	CASTTANYGYTF
TRBV18	CASSNTPLNQPQHF
TRBV4-1	CASSHDAGRFAEAFF
TRBV5-4	CASSLVGTASPYGYTF
TRBV14	CASSQVAGRVNYEQYF
TRBV2	CASSERRRGTDTQYF
TRBV6-6	CATRQGNQPQHF
TRBV5-1	CASRDGTGDGYTF
TRBV30	CAWGPGHEHYEQYF
TRBV6-5	CASSYLGGGYGYTF
TRBV27	CASSPDSSYEQYF
TRBV19	CASTDRGQGYEQYF
TRBV7-2	CASSLNPLTPGTDTQYF
TRBV2	CASGTGSYGYTF
TRBV2	CASRLFGVWEQYF
TRBV10-3	CAISDPGQGPGEAFF
TRBV2	CATNRDRGADGYTF
TRBV28	CASSLSRVRQYF
TRBV4-1	CASSQTEGGLQPQHF
TRBV5-1	CASSATQETQYF
TRBV30	CAWSVFNQGGYTF
TRBV2	CASSEALGDTEAFF
TRBV6-5	CASSLGGYEQYF
TRBV13	CASSLWGGGTDTQYF
TRBV6-5	CAGSDSLGNQPQHF
TRBV15	CATSRDSQDEQFF
TRBV25-1	CASSESGLDEQFF